The 8 T cell receptor beta chains below come from one sample, sequenced in a study of blood T cell repertoires in COVID-19. Profiled with immunoSEQ multiplex PCR; TCRdb holds only in-frame clones, not every one. The top ten clones hold approximately 2.1% of a sample with 250,000 to 350,000 clones, approximately 91% of them seen once. Sequences were obtained from peripheral blood. The source of these receptors is a woman aged 25-40 years with COVID-19, enrolled during active disease.

The chain couples TRBV29-1 to TRBJ1-1; TRBD1 agrees at 7 bases. The CDR3 extends over 14 amino acids. The V gene's germline CDR1 is SQVTM and CDR2 ANQGSEA. Germline trimming cut 7 bases from V and 0 bases from J; bases unmatched to any gene: 8. The DNA for the CDR3 is TGCAGCGGAAGAAAAGGACAGGTGAACACTGAAGCTTTCTTT. It specifies CSGRKGQVNTEAFF. The full variable domain, its missing parts supplied by reference TRBV29-1 and TRBJ1-1, is SAVISQKPSRDICQRGTSLTIQCQVDSQVTMMFWYRQQPGQSLTLIATANQGSEATYESGFVIDKFPISRPNLTFSTLTVSNMSPEDSSIYLCSGRKGQVNTEAFFGQGTRLTVV.

This chain connects TRBV19 to TRBJ1-4; the D is unclear. Trimming stripped 2 bases from V and 2 bases from J, with 9 bases between. The CDR3 spans 15 residues. The germline V gene encodes CDR1 LNHDA and CDR2 SQIVND (reference sequence). DNA for the CDR3: TGTGCCAGTAGTATACAGTCAGCGACTAATGAAAAACTGTTTTTT. Translated: CASSIQSATNEKLFF.

The rearrangement links TRBV7-2 to TRBJ2-7; no clear D gene. The CDR3 sequence is 14 residues long. Germline V CDR1 and CDR2: SGHTA, FQGNSA. Trimming shortened V by 3 bases and J by 4 bases, and 13 bases separated the two germline ends. CDR3 in amino acids: CASSFSQDFYEQYF. Written as DNA, the CDR3 is TGTGCCAGCAGCTTTTCGCAGGATTTTTACGAGCAGTACTTC.

The V call is TRBV19, the J call TRBJ2-5; 7 bases match TRBD2. Germline loops: CDR1 LNHDA, CDR2 SQIVND (reference sequence). V was pared by 3 bases and J by 5 bases, with 3 bases of the junction left unmatched. The CDR3 runs to 13 residues. The CDR3 nucleotides are TGTGCCAGTAGTATTGGGGGAGGGGAGACCCAGTACTTC. Translated, it gives CASSIGGGETQYF.

This clone has just one count. J is TRBJ1-3 and V is TRBV4-1; D is uncertain. Trimming left V 3 bases short and J 0 bases short, with 9 bases between. CDR1 is MGHRA and CDR2 is YSYEKL in the germline V gene. The CDR3 contains 15 residues. CDR3 loop: CASSQGFDSGNTIYF. Written as DNA, the CDR3 is TGCGCCAGCAGCCAGGGCTTCGACTCTGGAAACACCATATATTTT.

This chain uses TRBV2 with TRBJ1-1; 8 bases map to TRBD1. The V and J ends lost 7 bases and 3 bases, in that order; junction bases with no gene match: 13. Germline CDR1 is SNHLY and CDR2 is FYNNEI. The CDR3 has 16 residues. The CDR3 protein is CASKEGQGLGDTEAFF. The CDR3 DNA is TGTGCCAGCAAAGAAGGACAGGGTTTAGGCGACACTGAAGCTTTCTTT.

The chain combines TRBV10-3 with TRBJ1-5, with 8 bases lining up with TRBD1. With V trimmed by 6 bases and J by 2 bases, 6 bases remained unmatched. The CDR3 runs 15 residues. Germline assignment: CDR1 ENHRY and CDR2 SYGVKD. CDR3 nucleotide sequence: TGTGCCATCAGCGCGGACAGGGCGGGCAATCAGCCCCAGCATTTT. Protein sequence: CAISADRAGNQPQHF.

The chain is built from TRBV7-9 and TRBJ1-2; D ambiguous. From germline, CDR1 is SEHNR and CDR2 FQNEAQ (reference sequence). The V end was cut by 3 bases, the J end by 7 bases, with 15 bases between. The CDR3 has 14 residues. The CDR3 sequence: CASSLNPRGGGYTF. Here the CDR3 DNA reads TGTGCCAGCAGCTTGAACCCCCGGGGAGGTGGCTACACCTTC. The complete variable domain, with remaining parts taken from reference TRBV7-9 and TRBJ1-2, reads DTGVSQNPRHKITKRGQNVTFRCDPISEHNRLYWYRQTLGQGPEFLTYFQNEAQLEKSRLLSDRFSAERPKGSFSTLEIQRTEQGDSAMYLCASSLNPRGGGYTFGSGTRLTVV.